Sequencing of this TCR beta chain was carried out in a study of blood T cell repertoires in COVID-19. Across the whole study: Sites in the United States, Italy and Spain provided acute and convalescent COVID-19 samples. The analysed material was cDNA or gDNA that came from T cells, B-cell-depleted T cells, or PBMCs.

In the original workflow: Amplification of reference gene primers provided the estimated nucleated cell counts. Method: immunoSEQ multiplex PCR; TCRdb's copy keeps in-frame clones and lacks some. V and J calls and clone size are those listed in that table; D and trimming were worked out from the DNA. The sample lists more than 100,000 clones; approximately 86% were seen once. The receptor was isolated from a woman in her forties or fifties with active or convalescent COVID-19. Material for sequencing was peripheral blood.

CDR3 sequence (DNA): TGTGCCAGCAGTGCCGCGTCAGGGGGCTCCTACAATGAGCAGTTCTTC. It translates to CASSAASGGSYNEQFF. The chain links TRBV2 to TRBJ2-1, with TRBD1 matching 7 bases. The ends lost 4 bases at V and 0 bases at J; junction bases unmatched: 6. Germline assignment: CDR1 SNHLY and CDR2 FYNNEI. The CDR3 has 16 residues.